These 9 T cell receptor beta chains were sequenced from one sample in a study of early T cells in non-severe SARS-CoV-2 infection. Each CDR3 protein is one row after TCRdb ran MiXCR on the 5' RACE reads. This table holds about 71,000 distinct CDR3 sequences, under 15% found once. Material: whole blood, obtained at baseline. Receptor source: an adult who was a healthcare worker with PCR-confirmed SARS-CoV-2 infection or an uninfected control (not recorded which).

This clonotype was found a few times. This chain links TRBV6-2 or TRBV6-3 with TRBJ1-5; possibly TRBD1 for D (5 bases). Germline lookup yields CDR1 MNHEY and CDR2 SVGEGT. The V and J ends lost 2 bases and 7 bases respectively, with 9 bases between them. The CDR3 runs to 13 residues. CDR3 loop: CASSYTGTQPQHF. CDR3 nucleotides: TGTGCCAGCAGTTACACCGGGACCCAGCCCCAGCATTTT.

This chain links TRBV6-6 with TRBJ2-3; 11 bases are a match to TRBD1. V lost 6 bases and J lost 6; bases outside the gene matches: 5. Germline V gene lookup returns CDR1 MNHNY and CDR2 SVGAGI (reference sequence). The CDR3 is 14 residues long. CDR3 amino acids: CASRLGQGADTQYF. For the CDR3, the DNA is TGTGCCAGCAGACTCGGACAGGGGGCGGATACGCAGTATTTT.

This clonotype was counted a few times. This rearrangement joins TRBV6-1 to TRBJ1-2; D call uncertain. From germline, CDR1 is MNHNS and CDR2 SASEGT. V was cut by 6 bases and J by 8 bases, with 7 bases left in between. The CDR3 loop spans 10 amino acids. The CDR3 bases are TGTGCCAGCAGCGCAATCGGCTACACCTTC. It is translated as CASSAIGYTF.

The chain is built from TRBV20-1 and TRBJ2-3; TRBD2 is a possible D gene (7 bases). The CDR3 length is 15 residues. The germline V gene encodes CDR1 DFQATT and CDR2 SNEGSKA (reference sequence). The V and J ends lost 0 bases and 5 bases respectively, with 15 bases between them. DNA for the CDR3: TGCAGTGCTAGAGAAGGGGGGGCCGGCATAGATACGCAGTATTTT. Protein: CSAREGGAGIDTQYF.

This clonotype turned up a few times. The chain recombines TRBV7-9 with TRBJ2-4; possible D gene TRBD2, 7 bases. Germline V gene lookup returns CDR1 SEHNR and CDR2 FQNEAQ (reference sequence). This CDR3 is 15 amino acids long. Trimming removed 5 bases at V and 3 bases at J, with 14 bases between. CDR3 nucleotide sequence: TGTGCCAGCAGCCCCGGGGGGACACTCAAAAACATTCAGTACTTC. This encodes CASSPGGTLKNIQYF. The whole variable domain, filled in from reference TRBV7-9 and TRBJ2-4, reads DTGVSQNPRHKITKRGQNVTFRCDPISEHNRLYWYRQTLGQGPEFLTYFQNEAQLEKSRLLSDRFSAERPKGSFSTLEIQRTEQGDSAMYLCASSPGGTLKNIQYFGAGTRLSVL.

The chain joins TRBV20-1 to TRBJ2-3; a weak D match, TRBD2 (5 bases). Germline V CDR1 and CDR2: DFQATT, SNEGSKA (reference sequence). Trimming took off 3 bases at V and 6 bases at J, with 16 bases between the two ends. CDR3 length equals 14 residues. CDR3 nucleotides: TGCAGTGCTAGGGTACTAGACGGTACGGATACGCAGTATTTT. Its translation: CSARVLDGTDTQYF.

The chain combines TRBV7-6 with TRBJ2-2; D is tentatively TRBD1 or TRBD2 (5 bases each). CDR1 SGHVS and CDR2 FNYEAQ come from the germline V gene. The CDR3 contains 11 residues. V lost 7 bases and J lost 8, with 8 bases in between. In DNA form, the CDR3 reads TGTGCCAGCAAGGGGACGGGGGAGCTGTTTTTT. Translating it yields CASKGTGELFF.

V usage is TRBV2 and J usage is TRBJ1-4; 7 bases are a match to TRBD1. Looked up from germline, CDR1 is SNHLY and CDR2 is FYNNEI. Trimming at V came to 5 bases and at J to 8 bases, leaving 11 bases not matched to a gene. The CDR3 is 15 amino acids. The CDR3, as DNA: TGTGCCAGCAGTAAGACCGGGACAGAAAGGGAAAAACTGTTTTTT. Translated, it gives CASSKTGTEREKLFF. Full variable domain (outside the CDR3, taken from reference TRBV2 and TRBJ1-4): EPEVTQTPSHQVTQMGQEVILRCVPISNHLYFYWYRQILGQKVEFLVSFYNNEISEKSEIFDDQFSVERPDGSNFTLKIRSTKLEDSAMYFCASSKTGTEREKLFFGSGTQLSVL.

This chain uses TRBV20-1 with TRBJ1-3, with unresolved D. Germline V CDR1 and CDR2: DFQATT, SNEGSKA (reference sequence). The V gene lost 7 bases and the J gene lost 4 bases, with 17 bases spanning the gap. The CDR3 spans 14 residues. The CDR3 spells CSGIDRTRGNTIYF. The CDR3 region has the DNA TGCAGTGGAATCGATCGAACTAGGGGAAACACCATATATTTT.